This is a list of T cell receptor beta chains from one sample in a study of blood T cell repertoires in COVID-19. Profiling relied on immunoSEQ multiplex PCR, and the TCRdb table lists in-frame clones only, not all of them. Seen here are some 150,000 clones, around 89% observed once, and the top ten hold about 2.9%. The sequenced sample was peripheral blood. The receptors were sampled from a man aged 55 to 70 with active or convalescent COVID-19. The conserved cysteine and the conserved F or W are not part of the CDR3 here. The listing skips clone size in some rows; elsewhere it reads once, few, many or a size class.

TRBV28	12	few	TRBJ2-7	ASSLRSDSYEQY
TRBV5-1	13	.	TRBJ1-3	ASSPSPGAGNTIY
TRBV12-3/TRBV12-4	9	.	TRBJ2-7	ASSLDSEQY
TRBV7-8	16	.	TRBJ2-3	ASSLGRLGLSRADTQY
TRBV7-3	11	few	TRBJ1-1	ASSPVVTFEAF
TRBV7-6	16	.	TRBJ2-1	ASSLGAWPAGNYNEQF
TRBV9	12	.	TRBJ2-5	ASSVAGLGETQY
TRBV7-3	12	.	TRBJ2-1	ASSRGLLGDEQF
TRBV27	13	.	TRBJ2-1	ASSFTTRQGIEQF
TRBV12-5	11	.	TRBJ1-2	ASGAPGARGYT
TRBV9	13	.	TRBJ1-1	ASSVVWGGNTEAF
TRBV2	12	.	TRBJ1-4	ASSPRTDGGKLF